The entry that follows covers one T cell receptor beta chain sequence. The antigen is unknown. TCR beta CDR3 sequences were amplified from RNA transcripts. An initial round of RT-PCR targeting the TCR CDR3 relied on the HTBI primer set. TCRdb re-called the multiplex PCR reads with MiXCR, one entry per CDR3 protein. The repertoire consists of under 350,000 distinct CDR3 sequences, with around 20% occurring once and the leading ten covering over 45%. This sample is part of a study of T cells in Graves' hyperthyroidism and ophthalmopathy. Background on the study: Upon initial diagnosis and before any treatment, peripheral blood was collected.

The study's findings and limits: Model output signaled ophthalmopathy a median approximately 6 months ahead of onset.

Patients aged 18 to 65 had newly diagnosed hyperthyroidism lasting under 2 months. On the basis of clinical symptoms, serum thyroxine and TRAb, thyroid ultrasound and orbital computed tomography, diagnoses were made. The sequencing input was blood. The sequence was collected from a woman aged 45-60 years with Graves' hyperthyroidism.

CDR3 loop: CASSIPRLGVNTEAFF. The CDR3 DNA is TGTGCCAGTAGTATACCACGATTAGGGGTGAACACTGAAGCTTTCTTT. The chain combines TRBV19 with TRBJ1-1; D might be TRBD1 (5 bases). V was pared by 2 bases and J by 0 bases, with 13 bases between. There are 16 residues in the CDR3. Germline CDR1 is LNHDA and CDR2 is SQIVND (reference sequence).